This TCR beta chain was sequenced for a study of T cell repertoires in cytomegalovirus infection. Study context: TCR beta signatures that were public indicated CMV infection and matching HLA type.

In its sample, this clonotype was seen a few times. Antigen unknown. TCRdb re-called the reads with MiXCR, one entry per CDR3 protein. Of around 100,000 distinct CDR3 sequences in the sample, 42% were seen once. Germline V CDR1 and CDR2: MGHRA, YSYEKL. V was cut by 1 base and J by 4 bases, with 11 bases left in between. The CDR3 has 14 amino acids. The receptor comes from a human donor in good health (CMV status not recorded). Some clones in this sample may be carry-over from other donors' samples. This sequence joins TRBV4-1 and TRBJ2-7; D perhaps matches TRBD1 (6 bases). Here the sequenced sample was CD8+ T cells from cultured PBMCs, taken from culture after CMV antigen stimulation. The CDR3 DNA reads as TGCGCCAGCAGCCAAGGGCTGGACAGTTACGAGCAGTACTTC. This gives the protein CASSQGLDSYEQYF.